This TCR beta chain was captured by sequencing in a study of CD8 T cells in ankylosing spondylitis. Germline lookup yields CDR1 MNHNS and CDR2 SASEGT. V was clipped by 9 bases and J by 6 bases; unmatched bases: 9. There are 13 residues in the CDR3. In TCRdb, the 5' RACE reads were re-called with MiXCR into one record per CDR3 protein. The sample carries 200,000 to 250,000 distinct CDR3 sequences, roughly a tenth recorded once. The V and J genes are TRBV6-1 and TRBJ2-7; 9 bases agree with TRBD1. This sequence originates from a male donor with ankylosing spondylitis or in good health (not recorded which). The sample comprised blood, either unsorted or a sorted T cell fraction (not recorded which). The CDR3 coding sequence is TGTGCCAGATTAGACAGGGGGAAAGGCGAGCAGTACTTC. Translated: CARLDRGKGEQYF.